This T cell receptor (beta chain) appears in the sequencing data of a study of identical twins. Findings and caveats of the study: The models gave estimates that fell short of the out-of-frame TCR alpha sharing seen in monozygotic twins. A cross-sectional statistical analysis, not follow-up of the same donors, supported the conclusions.

A note on this clonotype: Its antigen is unknown.

Unique molecular identifiers were present on the cDNA, and a universal primer site came from template switching. In TCRdb, the 5' RACE reads were re-called with MiXCR into one record per CDR3 protein. The sample lists 550,000 to 800,000 distinct CDR3 sequences, about 7.6% occurring once. The CDR3 is 18 residues long. The trim removed 0 bases at V and 7 bases at J, leaving 13 bases unmatched. This same sample was also part of a study on yellow fever vaccine responses in identical twins.

The chain is built from TRBV23-1 and TRBJ2-3, with 10 bases fitting TRBD2. TRBV23-1 is known as an ORF, though its function is uncertain. This clonotype was sampled from a woman under 30 in good health. The specimen was PBMCs. CDR3 in amino acids: CASSQSAASGGFRYTQYF. Here the CDR3 DNA reads TGCGCCAGCAGTCAATCGGCGGCTAGCGGGGGTTTTAGGTATACGCAGTATTTT.